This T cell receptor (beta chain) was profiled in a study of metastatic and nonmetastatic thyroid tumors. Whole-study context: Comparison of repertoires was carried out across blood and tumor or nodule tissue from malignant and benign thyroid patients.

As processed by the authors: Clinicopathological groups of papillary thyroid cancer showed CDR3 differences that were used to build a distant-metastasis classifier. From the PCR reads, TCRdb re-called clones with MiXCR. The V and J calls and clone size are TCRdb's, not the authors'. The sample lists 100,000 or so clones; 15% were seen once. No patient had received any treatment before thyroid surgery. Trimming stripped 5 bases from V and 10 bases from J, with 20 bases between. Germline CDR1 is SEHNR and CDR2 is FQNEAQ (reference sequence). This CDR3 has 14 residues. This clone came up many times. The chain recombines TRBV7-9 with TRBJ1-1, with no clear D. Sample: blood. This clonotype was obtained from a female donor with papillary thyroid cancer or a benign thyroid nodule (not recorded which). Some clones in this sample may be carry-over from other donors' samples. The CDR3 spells CASSTVDGSRGAFF. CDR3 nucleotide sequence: TGTGCCAGCAGCACGGTCGACGGCTCTCGGGGAGCTTTCTTT.